A single sample is the source of the 13 T cell receptor beta chains below, sequenced in a study of blood T cell repertoires in COVID-19. Profiling relied on immunoSEQ multiplex PCR, and the TCRdb table lists in-frame clones only, not all of them. The table has 200,000 to 250,000 clones, roughly nine tenths seen once. Sequenced: PBMCs or T cells enriched from blood (not recorded which). The receptor set was obtained from a young man who had recovered from COVID-19.

The chain combines TRBV24-1 with TRBJ2-2; maybe TRBD1 (6 bases). This CDR3 has 14 residues. From germline, CDR1 is KGHDR and CDR2 SFDVKD. V lost 9 bases and J lost 0, with 10 bases in between. The CDR3 bases are TGTGCCACCTGTGGACAGTCGAACACCGGGGAGCTGTTTTTT. Its protein product is CATCGQSNTGELFF.

In this sample, this clone turned up once. The J gene is TRBJ2-7, the V gene TRBV3-1 (or the pseudogene TRBV3-2); D may be TRBD1 (5 bases). V was cut by 0 bases and J by 6 bases, with 15 bases left in between. CDR3 length equals 15 residues. The V gene's germline CDR1 is LGHDT and CDR2 YNNKEL (reference sequence). The CDR3 is CASSQEGRVSIEQYF. The DNA for the CDR3 is TGTGCCAGCAGCCAAGAAGGCAGGGTAAGCATCGAGCAGTACTTC.

The rearrangement joins TRBV29-1 to TRBJ2-1, with D hard to call. V was cut by 1 base and J by 5 bases, with 15 bases left in between. Germline values: CDR1 SQVTM, CDR2 ANQGSEA. This CDR3 spans 15 amino acids. This CDR3 reads CSVEGSLDGNNEQFF. The CDR3 DNA reads as TGCAGCGTTGAAGGAAGCCTAGACGGTAACAATGAGCAGTTCTTC.

V gene TRBV6-9 combines with J gene TRBJ1-3, with 8 bases identical to TRBD1. The CDR3 is made up of 19 amino acids. From germline, CDR1 is MNHGY and CDR2 SVAAGI. V shed 0 bases and J 0 bases; nucleotides not matched to a gene: 10. The CDR3 coding sequence is TGTGCCAGCAGTTATTCCTTCCAGGGGGCGCAGGGCTCTGGAAACACCATATATTTT. Its translation: CASSYSFQGAQGSGNTIYF.

The CDR3 DNA sequence: TGTGCCAGCAGTGGGGGGACAGGGGCCGCTGGGGCCAACGTCCTGACTTTC. This sequence encodes CASSGGTGAAGANVLTF. The chain carries TRBV25-1 and TRBJ2-6, with 10 bases aligning to TRBD1. J was trimmed by 2 bases and V by 4 bases; bases with no gene match: 5. CDR3 length equals 17 residues. Germline lookup yields CDR1 MGHDK and CDR2 SYGVNS.

The chain links TRBV30 to TRBJ2-3; tentatively, D is TRBD2 (6 bases). Trimming removed 2 bases at V and 3 bases at J, with 12 bases between. Germline CDR1 reads GTSNPN; CDR2 reads SVGIG (reference sequence). The CDR3 has 14 residues. CDR3 DNA: TGTGCCTGGAGTCCGGGGAGGATGACAGATACGCAGTATTTT. Its translation is CAWSPGRMTDTQYF. Full variable domain (rest looked up from reference TRBV30 and TRBJ2-3): SQTIHQWPATLVQPVGSPLSLECTVEGTSNPNLYWYRQAAGRGLQLLFYSVGIGQISSEVPQNLSASRPQDRQFILSSKKLLLSDSGFYLCAWSPGRMTDTQYFGPGTRLTVL.

This sequence joins TRBV9 and TRBJ2-7, with a possible D match to TRBD1 (5 bases). The ends were cut back, 0 bases at V and 6 bases at J, with 16 bases in the middle. Germline-derived CDR1 and CDR2 are SGDLS and YYNGEE. CDR3 length: 15 residues. CDR3 in amino acids: CASSVGTAGLGEQYF. CDR3 sequence (DNA): TGTGCCAGCAGCGTAGGGACCGCAGGGTTGGGCGAGCAGTACTTC.

The gene calls are TRBV2 and TRBJ2-7; 13 bases align to TRBD2. This CDR3 is 17 amino acids long. The germline CDR1 and CDR2 sequences are SNHLY and FYNNEI. J lost 3 bases, V lost 8 bases, and 13 bases had no gene match. As DNA, the CDR3 is TGTGCCAGCGTGGCGGGACTAGCGGGAACTCTCCTCTACGAGCAGTACTTC. This gives the protein CASVAGLAGTLLYEQYF.

The V gene is TRBV27, the J gene TRBJ1-2, with D possibly matching TRBD1 (6 bases). CDR3 length: 14 amino acids. With 2 bases removed from V and 4 bases from J, the gap between germline ends came to 11 bases. Germline V lookup: CDR1 MNHEY, CDR2 SMNVEV (reference sequence). CDR3 loop: CASSLKGGSYGYTF. CDR3 DNA sequence: TGTGCCAGCAGTTTAAAGGGGGGGAGCTATGGCTACACCTTC.

The chain carries TRBV5-4 and TRBJ1-5; TRBD1 matches at 7 bases. Per the germline V gene, CDR1 is SGHNT and CDR2 is YYREEE (reference sequence). The CDR3 is made up of 13 amino acids. With V trimmed by 4 bases and J by 7 bases, 5 bases remained unmatched. CDR3 DNA: TGTGCCAGCAGCCCGGGACAGTTGCAGCCCCAGCATTTT. Translated, it gives CASSPGQLQPQHF.

The J gene is TRBJ1-1, the V gene TRBV12-5; 10 bases are shared with TRBD1. V shed 1 base, J shed 6 bases, and the junction held 5 bases outside the gene matches. Looked up from germline, CDR1 is LGHNT and CDR2 is FRNRAP. The CDR3 runs 15 residues. The CDR3, as DNA: TGTGCTAGTGGTTTGGGCTCGGGACAGGGGTCTGAAGCTTTCTTT. Protein sequence: CASGLGSGQGSEAFF.

CDR3 in amino acids: CASSSSTRDRVSIEQFF. CDR3 nucleotide sequence: TGTGCCAGCAGCTCCAGCACCCGGGACAGGGTGTCGATTGAGCAGTTCTTC. The rearrangement joins TRBV7-9 to TRBJ2-1, with 9 bases fitting TRBD1. Trimming took 4 bases from V and 9 from J; bases not matched to a gene: 16. CDR1 SEHNR and CDR2 FQNEAQ come from the germline V gene (reference sequence). This CDR3 is built from 17 residues.

The rearrangement links TRBV28 to TRBJ2-7; 10 positions agree with TRBD2. CDR1 is MDHEN and CDR2 is SYDVKM in the germline V gene. V lost 3 bases to trimming and J lost 2 bases; unmatched junction nucleotides: 19. The CDR3 extends over 20 amino acids. The CDR3, as DNA: TGTGCCAGCAGTTTGGGGTGGACTAGCGGAGCCATTGGGGGAACCTACGAGCAGTACTTC. This translates into CASSLGWTSGAIGGTYEQYF. Supplemented by reference TRBV28 and TRBJ2-7, the full variable domain reads DVKVTQSSRYLVKRTGEKVFLECVQDMDHENMFWYRQDPGLGLRLIYFSYDVKMKEKGDIPEGYSVSREKKERFSLILESASTNQTSMYLCASSLGWTSGAIGGTYEQYFGPGTRLTVT.